The 13 T cell receptor beta chains below all came from one sample that was sequenced in a study of T cell responses to AZD1222 COVID-19 vaccine. The repertoire was sequenced with immunoSEQ multiplex PCR; TCRdb's copy has only in-frame clones and lacks some. In the table there are around 150,000 clones, around 90% of which are singletons. The material sequenced was peripheral blood, taken on day 0 of AZD1222 vaccination. Every receptor here comes from an adult in good health.

The rearrangement uses TRBV7-2 and TRBJ2-7, with D perhaps matching TRBD1 or TRBD2 (6 bases each). V lost 5 bases, J lost 2 bases, and 22 bases lay in between. The CDR3 length is 17 residues. Germline CDR1 SGHTA, CDR2 FQGNSA. This chain's CDR3 is CASSPSLQGRHAYEQYF. The CDR3 coding sequence is TGTGCCAGCAGCCCGAGCTTGCAGGGGAGGCACGCCTACGAGCAGTACTTC.

A single count supports this clone. The rearrangement links TRBV6-6 to TRBJ2-7; the D gene is possibly TRBD2 (5 bases). Germline assignment: CDR1 MNHNY and CDR2 SVGAGI (reference sequence). The CDR3 length is 14 residues. Trimming took 2 bases from V and 8 from J, leaving 16 bases between them. CDR3 residues: CASSYEGSSVQQYF. In DNA form, the CDR3 reads TGTGCCAGCAGTTACGAGGGATCCTCTGTGCAGCAGTACTTC.

The chain combines TRBV5-1 with TRBJ2-2, with TRBD1 matching 11 bases. After removal of 0 bases from V and 1 base from J, the junction contained 5 bases not matched to a gene. Germline CDR1 SGHRS, CDR2 YFSETQ. The CDR3 extends over 18 amino acids. The CDR3 region has the DNA TGCGCCAGCAGCTTGGAGGGACAGGGGGTTATGAACACCGGGGAGCTGTTTTTT. Its protein product is CASSLEGQGVMNTGELFF.

The V and J genes are TRBV2 and TRBJ2-7; tentative D call: TRBD2 (6 bases). The CDR3 length is 14 residues. The V gene's germline CDR1 is SNHLY and CDR2 FYNNEI. V lost 5 bases and J 3 bases, leaving 14 bases between the germline ends. The CDR3 loop is CASSFGGISYEQYF. CDR3 bases: TGTGCCAGCAGTTTTGGGGGGATTAGCTACGAGCAGTACTTC.

The chain is built from TRBV9 and TRBJ1-1, with a weak D call TRBD1 (6 bases). V was pared by 2 bases and J by 0 bases, with 14 bases between. CDR3 length: 16 amino acids. Germline values: CDR1 SGDLS, CDR2 YYNGEE. The CDR3, as DNA: TGTGCCAGCAGCGTCGGGACACGACGAATGAACACTGAAGCTTTCTTT. Protein: CASSVGTRRMNTEAFF.

By share, this clone counts as medium-sized (0.01 to 0.1%). The V and J genes are TRBV2 and TRBJ1-2; D is possibly TRBD1 (5 bases). The CDR3 contains 12 residues. Looked up from germline, CDR1 is SNHLY and CDR2 is FYNNEI. The V gene lost 8 bases and the J gene lost 6 bases, with 13 bases spanning the gap. The CDR3 spells CASWDSIDGYTF. The CDR3 bases are TGTGCCAGCTGGGACTCTATCGATGGCTACACCTTC. The complete variable domain, with remaining parts taken from reference TRBV2 and TRBJ1-2, reads EPEVTQTPSHQVTQMGQEVILRCVPISNHLYFYWYRQILGQKVEFLVSFYNNEISEKSEIFDDQFSVERPDGSNFTLKIRSTKLEDSAMYFCASWDSIDGYTFGSGTRLTVV.

This rearrangement joins TRBV2 to TRBJ2-1; no clear D. The germline V and J ends were trimmed by 6 bases and 0 bases, with 9 bases remaining between them. Germline lookup yields CDR1 SNHLY and CDR2 FYNNEI. This CDR3 is built from 14 residues. In DNA, the CDR3 is TGTGCCAGCAGGGATATGGGCTCCTACAATGAGCAGTTCTTC. It specifies CASRDMGSYNEQFF.

The J gene is TRBJ2-7, the V gene TRBV30, with 11 bases identical to TRBD2. From germline, CDR1 is GTSNPN and CDR2 SVGIG (reference sequence). This CDR3 has 14 amino acids. Trimming removed 3 bases from V and 4 bases from J; junction bases left unmatched: 5. The CDR3 DNA sequence: TGTGCCTGGAGCCTACTAGCGGGGGCATACGAGCAGTACTTC. As protein: CAWSLLAGAYEQYF.

The rearrangement links TRBV5-6 to TRBJ1-2; D is possibly TRBD1 (5 bases). Germline-derived CDR1 and CDR2 are SGHDT and YYEEEE. CDR3 length: 13 amino acids. The germline V and J ends were trimmed by 4 bases and 5 bases, with 12 bases remaining between them. For the CDR3, the DNA is TGTGCCAGCAGCGCCAGGGAGGGTTATGGCTACACCTTC. It translates to CASSAREGYGYTF.

V and J are TRBV15 and TRBJ2-1; 14 nucleotides match TRBD2. The junction had 2 bases not matched to a gene; V was cut back by 1 base and J by 6 bases. The CDR3 is 16 residues long. CDR1 and CDR2 (germline): LNHNV, YYDKDF (reference sequence). CDR3 loop: CATSRGGLAGGNEQFF. For the CDR3, the DNA is TGTGCCACCAGCAGAGGCGGACTAGCGGGAGGCAATGAGCAGTTCTTC.

This sequence joins TRBV3-1 (or the pseudogene TRBV3-2) and TRBJ1-6; 8 bases map to TRBD1. The CDR3 has 14 amino acids. Germline V CDR1 and CDR2: LGHDT, YNNKEL (reference sequence). V lost 3 bases, J lost 7 bases, and 2 bases stayed unmatched. The CDR3 protein is CASSHRDRNSPLHF. The DNA for the CDR3 is TGTGCCAGCAGCCATAGGGACAGGAATTCACCCCTCCACTTT.

The gene calls are TRBV27 and TRBJ2-5, with D perhaps TRBD1 (6 bases). CDR3 length: 15 amino acids. The germline gives CDR1 MNHEY, CDR2 SMNVEV (reference sequence). V shed 5 bases and J shed 3 bases, with 16 bases lying between them. The CDR3 DNA sequence: TGTGCCAGCAGTCCCTCTCCCCGACAGGAAGAGACCCAGTACTTC. It specifies CASSPSPRQEETQYF.

The gene calls are TRBV6-4 and TRBJ1-1; D perhaps matches TRBD1 (6 bases). Per germline, CDR1 MRHNA and CDR2 SNTAGT. The CDR3 is 15 residues long. Trimming left V 4 bases short and J 4 bases short, with 16 bases between. The CDR3 reads CASSAVGAGATEAFF. In DNA, the CDR3 is TGTGCCAGCAGTGCTGTCGGGGCAGGGGCCACTGAAGCTTTCTTT.